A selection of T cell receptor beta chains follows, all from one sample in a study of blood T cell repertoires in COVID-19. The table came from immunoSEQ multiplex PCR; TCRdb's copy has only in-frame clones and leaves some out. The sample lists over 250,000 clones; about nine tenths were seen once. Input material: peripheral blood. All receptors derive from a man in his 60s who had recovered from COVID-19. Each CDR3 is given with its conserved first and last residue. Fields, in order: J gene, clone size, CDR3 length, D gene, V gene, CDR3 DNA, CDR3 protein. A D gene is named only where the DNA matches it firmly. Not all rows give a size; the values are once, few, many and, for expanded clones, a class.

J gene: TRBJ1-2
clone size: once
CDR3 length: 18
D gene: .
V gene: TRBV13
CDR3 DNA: TGTGCCAGCAGCTTAAAGAGGTCGGGTGTTGGTAATCTAGGAGGCTACACCTTC
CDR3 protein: CASSLKRSGVGNLGGYTF

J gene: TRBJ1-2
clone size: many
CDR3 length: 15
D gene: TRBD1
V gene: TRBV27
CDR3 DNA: TGTGCCAGCAGTCCTGGGACAGGGGGATACTATGGCTACACCTTC
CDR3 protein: CASSPGTGGYYGYTF

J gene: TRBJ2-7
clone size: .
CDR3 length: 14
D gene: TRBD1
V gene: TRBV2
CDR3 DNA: TGTGCCAGCAGTGAAAGGACAGGGGACTACGAGCAGTACTTC
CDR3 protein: CASSERTGDYEQYF

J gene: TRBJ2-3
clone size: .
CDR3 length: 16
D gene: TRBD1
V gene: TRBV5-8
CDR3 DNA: TGTGCCAGCAGCTTGGACAGGGGGCATGGCACAGATACGCAGTATTTT
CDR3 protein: CASSLDRGHGTDTQYF

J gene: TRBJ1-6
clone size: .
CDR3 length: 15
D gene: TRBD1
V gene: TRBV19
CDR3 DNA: TGTGCCAGTAAACTAAGGGGACAGGGTAGTTCACCCCTCCACTTT
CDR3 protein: CASKLRGQGSSPLHF

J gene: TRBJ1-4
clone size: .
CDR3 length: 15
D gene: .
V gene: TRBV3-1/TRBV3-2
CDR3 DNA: TGTGCCAGCAGCCACGACAGGCCCCGTAATGAAAAACTGTTTTTT
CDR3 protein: CASSHDRPRNEKLFF

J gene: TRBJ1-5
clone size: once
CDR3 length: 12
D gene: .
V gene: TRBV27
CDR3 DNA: TGTGCCAGCATGGGCAGGCCCGACCACCAGCATTTT
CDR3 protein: CASMGRPDHQHF

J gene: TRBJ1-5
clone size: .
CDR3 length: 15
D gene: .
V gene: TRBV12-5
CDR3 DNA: TGTGCTAGTGGTTTGGCAACTGCGAAAAATCAGCCCCAGCATTTT
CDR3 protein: CASGLATAKNQPQHF

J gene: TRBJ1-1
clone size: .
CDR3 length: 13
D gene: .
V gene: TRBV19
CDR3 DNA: TGTGCCAGTTCTCTAGGGGGTTCGACTGAAGCTTTCTTT
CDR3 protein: CASSLGGSTEAFF

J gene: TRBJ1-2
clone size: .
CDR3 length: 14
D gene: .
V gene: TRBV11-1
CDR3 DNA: TGTGCCAGCAGCTTAGGGGCAGGAGGATATGGCTACACCTTC
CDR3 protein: CASSLGAGGYGYTF

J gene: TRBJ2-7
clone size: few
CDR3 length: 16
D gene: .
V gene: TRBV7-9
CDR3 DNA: TGTGCCAGCAGCTTGCGGTCCGGCATTTTTTCCAACGAGCAGTACTTC
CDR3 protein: CASSLRSGIFSNEQYF

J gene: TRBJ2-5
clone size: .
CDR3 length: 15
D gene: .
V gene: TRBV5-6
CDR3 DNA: TGTGCCAGCAGCTTGGCGGCAGGGGTTATAGAGACCCAGTACTTC
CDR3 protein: CASSLAAGVIETQYF

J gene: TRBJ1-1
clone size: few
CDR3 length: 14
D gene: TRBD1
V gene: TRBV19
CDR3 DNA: TGTGCCAGTAGTATTTGGGACAGGGGCACTGAAGCTTTCTTT
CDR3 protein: CASSIWDRGTEAFF

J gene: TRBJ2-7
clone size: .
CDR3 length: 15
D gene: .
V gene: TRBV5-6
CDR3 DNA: TGTGCCAGCGGGAGGGGTGACAGGCCGCTCTACGAGCAGTACTTC
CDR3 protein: CASGRGDRPLYEQYF

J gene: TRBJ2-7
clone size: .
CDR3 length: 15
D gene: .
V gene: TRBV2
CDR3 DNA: TGTGCCAGCAGTGATCCCCAGGGGACAACCTACGAGCAGTACTTC
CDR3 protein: CASSDPQGTTYEQYF

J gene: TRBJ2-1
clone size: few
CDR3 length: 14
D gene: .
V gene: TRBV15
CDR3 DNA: TGTGCCACCAGCAGAGAGTGGTCCAGCGGTGAGCAGTTCTTC
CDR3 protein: CATSREWSSGEQFF

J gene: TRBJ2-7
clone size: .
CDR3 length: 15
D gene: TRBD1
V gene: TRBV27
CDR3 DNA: TGTGCCAGCGTAATGGGCAGGGGGTGTCCCTACGAGCAGTACTTC
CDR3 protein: CASVMGRGCPYEQYF

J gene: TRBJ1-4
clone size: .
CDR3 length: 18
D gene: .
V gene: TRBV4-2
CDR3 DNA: TGTGCCAGCAGTGACCGTTCGAGGGTGGCGGCGACTAATGAAAAACTGTTTTTT
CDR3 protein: CASSDRSRVAATNEKLFF

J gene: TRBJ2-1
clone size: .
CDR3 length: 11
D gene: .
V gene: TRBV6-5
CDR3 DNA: TGTGCCAGCAGGTTGACTCATGAGCAGTTCTTC
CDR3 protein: CASRLTHEQFF

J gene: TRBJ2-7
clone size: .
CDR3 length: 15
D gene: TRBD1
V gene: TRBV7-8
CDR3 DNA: TGTGCCAGCAGCCGAGGCCACAGGGGACCAGGCGAGCAGTACTTC
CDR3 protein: CASSRGHRGPGEQYF

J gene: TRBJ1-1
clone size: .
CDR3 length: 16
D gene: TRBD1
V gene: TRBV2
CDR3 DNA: TGTGCCAGCAGGACCGGGACAGTTCTCCTAGGCGCTGAAGCTTTCTTT
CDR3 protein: CASRTGTVLLGAEAFF

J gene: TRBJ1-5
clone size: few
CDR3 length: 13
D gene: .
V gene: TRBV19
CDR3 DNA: TGTGCCAGTAAGTGGGGGGTCAATCAGCCCCAGCATTTT
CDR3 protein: CASKWGVNQPQHF

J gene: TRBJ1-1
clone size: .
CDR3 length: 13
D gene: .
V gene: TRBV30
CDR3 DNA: TGTGCCTGGAGCCCAGGGGTGGGGACTGAAGCTTTCTTT
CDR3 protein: CAWSPGVGTEAFF

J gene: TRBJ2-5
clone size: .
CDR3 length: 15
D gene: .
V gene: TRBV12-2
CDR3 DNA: TGTGCAAGTCGCTCCCTTCCAGGGAAACTAGAGACCCAGTACTTC
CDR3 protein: CASRSLPGKLETQYF

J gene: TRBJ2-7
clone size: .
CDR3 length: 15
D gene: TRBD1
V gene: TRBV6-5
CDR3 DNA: TGTGCCAGCAGGGCACGCCGGGACAGCGCCTACGAGCAGTACTTC
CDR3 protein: CASRARRDSAYEQYF

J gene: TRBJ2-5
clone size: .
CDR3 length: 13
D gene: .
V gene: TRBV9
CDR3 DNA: TGTGCCAGCAGCCCAAGTTCCCTAGGGACCCAGTACTTC
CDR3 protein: CASSPSSLGTQYF

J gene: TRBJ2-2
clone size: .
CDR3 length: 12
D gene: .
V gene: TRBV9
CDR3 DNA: TGTGCCAGCAGCGTCGACACCGGGGAGCTGTTTTTT
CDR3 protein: CASSVDTGELFF

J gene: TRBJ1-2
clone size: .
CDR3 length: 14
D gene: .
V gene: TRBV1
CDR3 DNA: TGCACCAACCTGACAGGGGGCGGCAACTATGGCTACACCTTC
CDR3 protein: CTNLTGGGNYGYTF

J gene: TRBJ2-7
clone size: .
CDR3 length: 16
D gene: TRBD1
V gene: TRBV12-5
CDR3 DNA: TGTGCTAGTGGTTTGGCTTGGGACAGGGATTTCTACGAGCAGTACTTC
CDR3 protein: CASGLAWDRDFYEQYF

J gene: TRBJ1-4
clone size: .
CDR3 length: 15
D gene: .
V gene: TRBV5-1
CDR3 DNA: TGCGCCAGCAGCTCTTCAGGGCCGACTGGTGAAAAACTGTTTTTT
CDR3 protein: CASSSSGPTGEKLFF

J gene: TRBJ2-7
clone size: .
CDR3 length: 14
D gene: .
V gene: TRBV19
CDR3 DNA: TGTGCCAGTAGTATATACAGGGAAACCTACGAGCAGTACTTC
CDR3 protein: CASSIYRETYEQYF

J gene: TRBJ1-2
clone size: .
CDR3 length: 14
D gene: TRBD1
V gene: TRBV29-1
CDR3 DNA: TGCAGCGTTGAAGACCCGAGGGGGCTGTATGGCTACACCTTC
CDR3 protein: CSVEDPRGLYGYTF

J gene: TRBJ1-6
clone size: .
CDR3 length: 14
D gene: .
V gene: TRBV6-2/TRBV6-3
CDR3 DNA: TGTGCCAGCAGTTACCAGGTGTCAAATTCACCCCTCCACTTT
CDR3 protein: CASSYQVSNSPLHF

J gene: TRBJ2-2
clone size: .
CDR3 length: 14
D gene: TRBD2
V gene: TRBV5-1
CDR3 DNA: TGCGCCAGCAGCCCGGGAGGTGCGTCCGTAGAGCTGTTTTTT
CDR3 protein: CASSPGGASVELFF

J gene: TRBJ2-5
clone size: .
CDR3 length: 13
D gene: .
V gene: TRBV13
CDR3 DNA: TGTGCCAGCAGCTTAGTCGACCTAGGGGCCCAGTACTTC
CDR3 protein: CASSLVDLGAQYF

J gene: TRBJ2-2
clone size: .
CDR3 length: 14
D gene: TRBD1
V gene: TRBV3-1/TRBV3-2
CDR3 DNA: TGTGCCAGCCTTAAAGGGACAGGGACCGGGGAGCTGTTTTTT
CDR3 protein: CASLKGTGTGELFF

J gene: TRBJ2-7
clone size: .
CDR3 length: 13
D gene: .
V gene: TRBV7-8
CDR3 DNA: TGTGCCAGCAGCGTAACAGGTCACTACGAGCAGTACTTC
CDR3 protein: CASSVTGHYEQYF

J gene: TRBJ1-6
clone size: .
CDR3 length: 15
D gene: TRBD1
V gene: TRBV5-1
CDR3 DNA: TGCGCCAGCACAGAGACAGGGGGCGGATATTCACCCCTCCACTTT
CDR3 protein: CASTETGGGYSPLHF

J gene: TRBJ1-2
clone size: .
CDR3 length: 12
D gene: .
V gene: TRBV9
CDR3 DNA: TGTGCCAGCACACAAGGGGTGGATGGCTACACCTTC
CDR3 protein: CASTQGVDGYTF

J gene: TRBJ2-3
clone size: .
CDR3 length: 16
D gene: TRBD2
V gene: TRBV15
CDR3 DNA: TGTGCCACCAGCAGAGTCACTAGCGGGGGCACAGATACGCAGTATTTT
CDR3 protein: CATSRVTSGGTDTQYF

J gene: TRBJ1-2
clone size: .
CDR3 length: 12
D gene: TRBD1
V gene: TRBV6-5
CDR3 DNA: TGTGCCAGCCGGGACAGGGGGCTGGGCTACACCTTC
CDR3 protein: CASRDRGLGYTF

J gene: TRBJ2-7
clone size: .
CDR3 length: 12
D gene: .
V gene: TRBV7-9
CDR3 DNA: TGTGCCAGCATGTCAGGGGCAAGCGAGCAGTACTTC
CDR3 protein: CASMSGASEQYF

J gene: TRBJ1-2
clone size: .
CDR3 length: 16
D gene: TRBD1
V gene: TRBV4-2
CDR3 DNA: TGTGCCAGCAGCCAGGATGCAGGGGGGCTTGACTATGGCTACACCTTC
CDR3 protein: CASSQDAGGLDYGYTF

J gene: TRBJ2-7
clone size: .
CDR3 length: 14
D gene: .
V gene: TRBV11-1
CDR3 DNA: TGTGCCAGCAGCTTATTGTCCAGCTCCTACGAGCAGTACTTC
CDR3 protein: CASSLLSSSYEQYF

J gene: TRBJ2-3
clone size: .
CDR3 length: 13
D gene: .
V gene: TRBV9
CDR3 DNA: TGTGCCAGCAGCCTGAGAGGGGGAGATACGCAGTATTTT
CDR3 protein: CASSLRGGDTQYF

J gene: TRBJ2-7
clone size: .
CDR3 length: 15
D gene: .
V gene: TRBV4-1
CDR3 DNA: TGCGCCAGCAGCCAAGGTAACACAGGGCGTTACGAGCAGTACTTC
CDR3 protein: CASSQGNTGRYEQYF

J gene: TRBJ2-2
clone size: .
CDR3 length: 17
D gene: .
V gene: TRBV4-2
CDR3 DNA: TGTGCCAGCAGCCAACGAGCCTCTAATACGAACACCGGGGAGCTGTTTTTT
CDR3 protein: CASSQRASNTNTGELFF